The rows below give T cell receptor beta chains drawn from one sample of a study of cytomegalovirus exposure and HLA in healthy donors. Profiling relied on immunoSEQ multiplex PCR, and the TCRdb table lists in-frame clones only, not all of them. The profile shows approximately 100,000 clones, about 77% of them singletons. Material: PBMCs. The receptors were gathered from a woman aged 45-60 years in good health and CMV-seropositive. Both conserved end residues are trimmed from each CDR3. A D gene is named only where the DNA matches it firmly.

D gene: -
V gene: TRBV5-1
CDR3 protein: ASSLEGSRGYT

D gene: TRBD1
V gene: TRBV18
CDR3 protein: ASSPGTGEAF

D gene: TRBD1
V gene: TRBV6-1
CDR3 protein: ASSMGGQEETQY

D gene: -
V gene: TRBV6-9
CDR3 protein: ASSYLEQY

D gene: -
V gene: TRBV29-1
CDR3 protein: SVGGNLLGTEAF

D gene: -
V gene: TRBV7-2
CDR3 protein: ASSLGDEQF

D gene: TRBD1
V gene: TRBV15
CDR3 protein: ATSGPGQAEKLF

D gene: TRBD2
V gene: TRBV9
CDR3 protein: ASSARLAGFHEQY

D gene: TRBD1
V gene: TRBV7-6
CDR3 protein: ASSLDRDYGYT

D gene: -
V gene: TRBV9
CDR3 protein: ASSPDPTGNTEAF

D gene: TRBD1
V gene: TRBV7-3
CDR3 protein: ASSSQGVTEAF

D gene: TRBD2
V gene: TRBV29-1
CDR3 protein: SVGALGMRGDTQY

D gene: TRBD2
V gene: TRBV27
CDR3 protein: ASSLSASGTAHNEQF

D gene: TRBD2
V gene: TRBV7-9
CDR3 protein: ASSRSVAGATDTQY

D gene: -
V gene: TRBV27
CDR3 protein: ASSLEGNYGYT

D gene: TRBD2
V gene: TRBV7-6
CDR3 protein: ASSLFLLKTSGDQETQY

D gene: TRBD1
V gene: TRBV5-8
CDR3 protein: ASSRGRDRGNQPQH

D gene: -
V gene: TRBV7-3
CDR3 protein: ASSLSLEETQY

D gene: TRBD2
V gene: TRBV6-1
CDR3 protein: ASSDLAGAGEQY

D gene: -
V gene: TRBV4-1
CDR3 protein: ASSQGGGVGNTEAF

D gene: TRBD1
V gene: TRBV9
CDR3 protein: ASTSGTGLQETQY

D gene: -
V gene: TRBV9
CDR3 protein: ASSVTRGSNEQY

D gene: TRBD1
V gene: TRBV19
CDR3 protein: ASSPRIIRTGTNYGYT

D gene: TRBD1
V gene: TRBV7-9
CDR3 protein: SSRPEPSDREKDEQY

D gene: -
V gene: TRBV6-1
CDR3 protein: ASSGASLRTYEQY

D gene: TRBD2
V gene: TRBV6-5
CDR3 protein: ASRWEGMHGDTQY

D gene: TRBD1
V gene: TRBV30
CDR3 protein: AWAIGTADTEAF

D gene: TRBD2
V gene: TRBV7-9
CDR3 protein: ASSLGTSLDTGELF

D gene: TRBD2
V gene: TRBV19
CDR3 protein: ASSLTTSGRAYEQY

D gene: TRBD1
V gene: TRBV9
CDR3 protein: ASSAPTGAQY

D gene: -
V gene: TRBV2
CDR3 protein: ASSEEAGYEQY

D gene: -
V gene: TRBV2
CDR3 protein: ASSEGPRVGGSEAF

D gene: -
V gene: TRBV6-6
CDR3 protein: ASSPAPRGNQETQY

D gene: TRBD1
V gene: TRBV6-1
CDR3 protein: ASSPTGQDYGYT

D gene: -
V gene: TRBV30
CDR3 protein: AWSVQGDTIY

D gene: TRBD2
V gene: TRBV7-9
CDR3 protein: ASSWVAGGALGEQY

D gene: -
V gene: TRBV7-8
CDR3 protein: ASSPRRGIYGYT

D gene: -
V gene: TRBV5-1
CDR3 protein: ASSREGGTNEKLF

D gene: -
V gene: TRBV6-5
CDR3 protein: ASSMGGDYGYT

D gene: TRBD1
V gene: TRBV13
CDR3 protein: ASSFRQGLYEQY

D gene: TRBD1
V gene: TRBV6-1
CDR3 protein: ASSATGGTRRELF

D gene: TRBD2
V gene: TRBV2
CDR3 protein: ASSHPAGGGTGELF

D gene: -
V gene: TRBV4-2
CDR3 protein: ASSQVGGGQSSYNSPLH

D gene: -
V gene: TRBV4-1
CDR3 protein: ASSQGVGGVYGYT

D gene: TRBD1
V gene: TRBV30
CDR3 protein: AWRLGGQTNQPQH

D gene: TRBD2
V gene: TRBV5-5
CDR3 protein: ASSLGTSRYEQY

D gene: TRBD1
V gene: TRBV27
CDR3 protein: ASRNTGGGGNTIY

D gene: -
V gene: TRBV15
CDR3 protein: ATSRGGRQVEAF

D gene: TRBD1
V gene: TRBV19
CDR3 protein: ASSQQGAGTEAF

D gene: -
V gene: TRBV9
CDR3 protein: ASIKSAEISGNEQF